This T cell receptor beta chain was obtained from a study of PD-L1 blockade in urothelial cancer. As for the study in general: About 90% of the 29 patients were men who had bladder-origin urothelial cancer. Analyzed time points were 3 weeks (second dose) and 6 weeks after therapy began.

Sequencing used immunoSEQ multiplex PCR; TCRdb keeps in-frame clones, though not all of them. The data contain around 130,000 clones, 84% of them singletons. The time point was: pretreatment peripheral blood. CDR1 is SGHDT and CDR2 is YYEEEE in the germline V gene. The V gene lost 5 bases and the J gene lost 0 bases, with 14 bases spanning the gap. The CDR3 has 16 amino acids. This TCR was recovered from a man between 50 and 59 years old with urothelial cancer. This sample comprised PBMCs, obtained around atezolizumab (anti-PD-L1) treatment. The V gene is TRBV5-6, the J gene TRBJ1-4; TRBD1 might be the D (6 bases). CDR3 nucleotides: TGTGCCAGCAGAGAACAGGGCTCGGCAACTAATGAAAAACTGTTTTTT. Its translation: CASREQGSATNEKLFF.